This T cell receptor (beta chain) came from a study of T cell repertoires and Cas9 in healthy adults. Across the study: SpCas9-reactive CD4 and CD8 T cells were characterized for potency, cytotoxicity and lineage.

A note on this clone: Its matching antigen is unknown.

The data were produced by immunoSEQ multiplex PCR, yet TCRdb's version contains in-frame clones alone and is incomplete. The table records tens of thousands of clones, 90% of them present only once. CDR1 is SNHLY and CDR2 is FYNNEI in the germline V gene. This CDR3 is built from 18 residues. V lost 6 bases and J 0 bases, leaving 21 bases between the germline ends. Study-level points and caveats: Reportedly, SpCas9-reactive effector T cell proliferation and function were mitigated by SpCas9-reactive Tregs in vitro.

Sequenced sample: CD4+ effector T cells (CD127+, CD25-, CD137-, CD154-) from PBMCs; culture status not recorded. V gene TRBV2 combines with J gene TRBJ1-5; tentatively, D is TRBD1 (6 bases). This sequence was found in a human donor in good health. The CDR3 DNA reads TGTGCCAGCAGCGAACCTTTATACAGGGAATATAGCAATCAGCCCCAGCATTTT. This translates into CASSEPLYREYSNQPQHF.